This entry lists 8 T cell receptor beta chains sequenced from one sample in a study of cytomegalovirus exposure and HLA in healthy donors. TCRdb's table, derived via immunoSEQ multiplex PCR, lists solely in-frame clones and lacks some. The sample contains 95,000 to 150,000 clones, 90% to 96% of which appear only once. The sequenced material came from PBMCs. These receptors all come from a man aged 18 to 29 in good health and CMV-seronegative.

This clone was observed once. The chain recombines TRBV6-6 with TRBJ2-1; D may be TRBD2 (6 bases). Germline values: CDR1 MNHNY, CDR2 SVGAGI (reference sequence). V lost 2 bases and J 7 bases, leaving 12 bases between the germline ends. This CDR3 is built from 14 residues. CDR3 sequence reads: CASSYPWRENEQFF. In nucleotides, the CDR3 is TGTGCCAGCAGTTACCCCTGGAGGGAGAATGAGCAGTTCTTC.

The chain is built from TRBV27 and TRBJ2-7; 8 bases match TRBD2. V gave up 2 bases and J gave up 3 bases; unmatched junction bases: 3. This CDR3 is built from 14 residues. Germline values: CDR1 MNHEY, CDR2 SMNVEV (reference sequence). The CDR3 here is CASSLLAGHYEQYF. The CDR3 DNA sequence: TGTGCCAGCAGTTTACTAGCGGGCCACTACGAGCAGTACTTC.

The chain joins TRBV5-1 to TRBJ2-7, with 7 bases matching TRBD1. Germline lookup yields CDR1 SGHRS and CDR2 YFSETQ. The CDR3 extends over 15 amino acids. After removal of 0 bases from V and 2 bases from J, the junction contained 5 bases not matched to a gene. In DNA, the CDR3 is TGCGCCAGCAGCTTGGAGGCAGGGGGAACCTACGAGCAGTACTTC. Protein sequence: CASSLEAGGTYEQYF.

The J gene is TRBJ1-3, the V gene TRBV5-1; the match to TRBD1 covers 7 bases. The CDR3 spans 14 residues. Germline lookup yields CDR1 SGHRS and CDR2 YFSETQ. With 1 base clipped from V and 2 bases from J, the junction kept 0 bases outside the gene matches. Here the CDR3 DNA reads TGCGCCAGCAGCTTGCAGGGGGCTGGAAACACCATATATTTT. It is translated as CASSLQGAGNTIYF.

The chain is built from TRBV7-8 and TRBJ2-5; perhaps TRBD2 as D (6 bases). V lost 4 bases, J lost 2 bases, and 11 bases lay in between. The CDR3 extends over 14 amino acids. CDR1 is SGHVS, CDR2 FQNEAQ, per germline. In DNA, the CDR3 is TGTGCCAGCAGCTCGCGGCGGGGACAAGAGACCCAGTACTTC. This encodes CASSSRRGQETQYF.

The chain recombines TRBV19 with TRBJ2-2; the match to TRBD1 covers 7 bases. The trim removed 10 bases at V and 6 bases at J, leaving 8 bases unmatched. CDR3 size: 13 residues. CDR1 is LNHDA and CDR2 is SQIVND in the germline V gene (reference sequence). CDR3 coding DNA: TGTGCCACCCTTAACAGGGGACCCGGGGAGCTGTTTTTT. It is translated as CATLNRGPGELFF.

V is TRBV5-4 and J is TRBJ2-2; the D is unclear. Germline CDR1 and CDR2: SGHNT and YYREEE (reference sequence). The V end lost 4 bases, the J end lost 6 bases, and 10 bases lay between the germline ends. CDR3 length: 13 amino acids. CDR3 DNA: TGTGCCAGCAGCCTCAGCGAGGCCGGGGAGCTGTTTTTT. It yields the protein CASSLSEAGELFF.

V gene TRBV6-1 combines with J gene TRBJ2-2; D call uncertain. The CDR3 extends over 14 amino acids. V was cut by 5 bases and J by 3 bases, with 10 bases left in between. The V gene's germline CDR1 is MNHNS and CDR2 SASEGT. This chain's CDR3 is CASSRSLDTGELFF. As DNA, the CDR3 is TGTGCCAGCAGTCGGAGTTTGGACACCGGGGAGCTGTTTTTT.